Included here is one TCR beta chain sequence, with context. The sample belongs to a study of T cell responses to AZD1222 COVID-19 vaccine. Method: immunoSEQ multiplex PCR; TCRdb's copy keeps in-frame clones and lacks some. The data contain approximately 190,000 clones, more than 75% of them singletons. The CDR3 runs to 14 residues. Per germline, CDR1 SGHAT and CDR2 FQNNGV. Germline trimming cut 3 bases from V and 5 bases from J; bases unmatched to any gene: 6. This clonotype originated in an adult in good health. This chain links TRBV11-2 with TRBJ2-5; 7 bases agree with TRBD1. The starting material was peripheral blood, obtained on day 0 of AZD1222 vaccination. Written as DNA, the CDR3 is TGTGCCAGCAGCTTGGGACAGAACAGGGAGACCCAGTACTTC. Encoded protein: CASSLGQNRETQYF. The full variable domain, rest sourced from reference TRBV11-2 and TRBJ2-5, is EAGVAQSPRYKIIEKRQSVAFWCNPISGHATLYWYQQILGQGPKLLIQFQNNGVVDDSQLPKDRFSAERLKGVDSTLKIQPAKLEDSAVYLCASSLGQNRETQYFGPGTRLLVL.